What follows are 18 T cell receptor beta chains derived from one specimen sequenced in a study of T cell clones after liver transplantation. The table came from immunoSEQ multiplex PCR; TCRdb's copy has only in-frame clones and leaves some out. Of more than 95,000 clones in the sample, approximately 78% were seen once. The material was CD4+ T cells from blood, obtained before liver transplant. Receptor source: a human donor who received a liver transplant.

CDR3 amino acids: CASTGNGNTIYF. CDR3 bases: TGTGCCAGTACAGGGAACGGAAACACCATATATTTT. The chain joins TRBV19 to TRBJ1-3; tentative D call: TRBD1 (5 bases). The CDR3 covers 12 residues. The V end lost 7 bases, the J end lost 4 bases, and 8 bases lay between the germline ends. From germline, CDR1 is LNHDA and CDR2 SQIVND (reference sequence).

The chain employs TRBV7-3 and TRBJ2-1; 10 bases agree with TRBD1. Unmatched junction bases numbered 4, after V lost 4 bases and J lost 1 base. Germline V gene lookup returns CDR1 SGHTA and CDR2 FQGTGA. The CDR3 is made up of 16 amino acids. DNA of the CDR3: TGTGCCAGCAGCTCTCGGACAGGGGGGTCCTACAATGAGCAGTTCTTC. Translation: CASSSRTGGSYNEQFF.

A single count supports this clone. The chain employs TRBV19 and TRBJ2-1; a possible D gene is TRBD2 (5 bases). The ends were cut back, 6 bases at V and 0 bases at J, with 9 bases in the middle. The germline CDR1 and CDR2 sequences are LNHDA and SQIVND (reference sequence). The CDR3 sequence is 14 residues long. The CDR3 DNA reads as TGTGCCAGTAGAGCAGGAGGCTCCTACAATGAGCAGTTCTTC. This gives the protein CASRAGGSYNEQFF.

The chain uses TRBV5-1 and TRBJ1-1; D not resolved. V dropped 4 bases and J dropped 1 base, with 8 bases sitting between them. The length of the CDR3 is 13 residues. Germline V gene data show CDR1 as SGHRS and CDR2 as YFSETQ. In nucleotides, the CDR3 is TGCGCCAGCAGCCCGGGTCCGAACACTGAAGCTTTCTTT. Translation gives CASSPGPNTEAFF.

The CDR3 is CASSLRASGSGGEQYF. Written as DNA, the CDR3 is TGTGCCAGCAGCTTAAGGGCTAGCGGGAGTGGGGGCGAGCAGTACTTC. This sequence joins TRBV11-2 and TRBJ2-7; 10 nucleotides match TRBD2. The CDR3 has 16 residues. Losses at the gene ends were 2 bases for V and 6 bases for J; bases not matched to a gene: 10. The germline gives CDR1 SGHAT, CDR2 FQNNGV.

Notes on this clone: One end of the junction fails to match germline, which may point to a read error. The chain's CDR3 is CSAGGPEGF. CDR3 bases: TGCAGTGCTGGAGGCCCGGAGGGCTTT. V usage is TRBV20-1 and J usage is TRBJ1-1; D uncertain. The CDR3 sequence is 9 residues long. The germline V gene encodes CDR1 DFQATT and CDR2 SNEGSKA (reference sequence).

V gene TRBV6-5 combines with J gene TRBJ1-2; 7 bases are a match to TRBD1. CDR1 and CDR2 (germline): MNHEY, SVGAGI. J gave up 4 bases and V 0 bases, and 5 bases lay outside the gene matches. The CDR3 sequence is 15 residues long. The CDR3 coding sequence is TGTGCCAGCAGTTACTCGCCTTGGGACAGCTATGGCTACACCTTC. This translates into CASSYSPWDSYGYTF.

The chain uses TRBV7-9 and TRBJ1-3, with 9 bases matching TRBD1. From germline, CDR1 is SEHNR and CDR2 FQNEAQ (reference sequence). This CDR3 has 16 amino acids. Trimming cost V 5 bases and J 4 bases; bases outside gene matches: 9. The CDR3 is CASSDTDRGTGNTIYF. Written as DNA, the CDR3 is TGTGCCAGCAGCGATACCGACAGGGGGACAGGAAACACCATATATTTT.

The table lists this clone with a count of one. This sequence joins TRBV27 and TRBJ2-1; 7 nucleotides align to TRBD2. The CDR3 is 15 residues long. CDR1 is MNHEY, CDR2 SMNVEV, per germline (reference sequence). The ends lost 3 bases at V and 7 bases at J; junction bases unmatched: 9. The CDR3 coding sequence is TGTGCCAGCAGTTTCCGGCCTAGCGGCCCAAATGAGCAGTTCTTC. Protein sequence: CASSFRPSGPNEQFF.

This sequence joins TRBV5-1 and TRBJ1-1; 9 nucleotides agree with TRBD1. Germline assignment: CDR1 SGHRS and CDR2 YFSETQ. With V trimmed by 4 bases and J by 4 bases, 11 bases remained unmatched. CDR3 size: 16 residues. The chain's CDR3 is CASSPWTGARSTEAFF. The CDR3 nucleotides read TGCGCCAGCAGCCCCTGGACAGGGGCGAGGAGCACTGAAGCTTTCTTT.

The genes are TRBV28 and TRBJ2-4; weak D call: TRBD1 (5 bases). V was pared by 7 bases and J by 6 bases, with 22 bases between. The CDR3 runs 16 residues. CDR1 and CDR2 from the germline V gene are MDHEN and SYDVKM. The CDR3 here is CASTSSGPRRGNIQYF. The CDR3 DNA reads as TGTGCCAGCACCTCCTCCGGACCCCGAAGGGGAAACATTCAGTACTTC.

The CDR3 sequence: CASSQSRDREQYF. CDR3 DNA sequence: TGCGCCAGCAGCCAGTCCCGGGACAGGGAGCAGTACTTC. This sequence joins TRBV5-1 and TRBJ2-7; 8 bases are a match to TRBD1. The trim removed 4 bases at V and 7 bases at J, leaving 7 bases unmatched. This CDR3 spans 13 amino acids. Looked up from germline, CDR1 is SGHRS and CDR2 is YFSETQ.

This clone was detected only once. The chain recombines TRBV6-5 with TRBJ2-2; 8 bases are a match to TRBD1. The CDR3 has 15 amino acids. The V and J ends lost 4 bases and 6 bases, in that order; junction bases with no gene match: 7. Germline V lookup: CDR1 MNHEY, CDR2 SVGAGI. CDR3 loop: CASSSDRGKAGELFF. CDR3 nucleotide sequence: TGTGCCAGCAGTTCTGACAGGGGAAAGGCCGGGGAGCTGTTTTTT.

The chain joins TRBV20-1 to TRBJ1-2; D is ambiguous. The CDR3 extends over 11 amino acids. Germline lookup yields CDR1 DFQATT and CDR2 SNEGSKA (reference sequence). V was shortened by 5 bases and J by 8 bases, with 12 bases between the two germline ends. The CDR3 reads CSAWDFGGYTF. In DNA form, the CDR3 reads TGCAGTGCTTGGGATTTCGGCGGCTACACCTTC.

This clone was seen only once. This chain joins TRBV6-6 and TRBJ1-5; TRBD1 agrees at 7 bases. CDR1 is MNHNY and CDR2 is SVGAGI in the germline V gene (reference sequence). J lost 6 bases, V lost 5 bases, and 7 bases had no gene match. The CDR3 is made up of 14 amino acids. In DNA form, the CDR3 reads TGTGCCAGCAGTCTTCGACAGGGTGGTCAGCCCCAGCATTTT. Encoded protein: CASSLRQGGQPQHF.

This chain links TRBV30 with TRBJ2-2, with D perhaps being TRBD1 or TRBD2 (6 bases each). V was trimmed by 3 bases and J by 5 bases, leaving 13 bases between them. The germline V gene has CDR1 GTSNPN and CDR2 SVGIG (reference sequence). The CDR3 is 14 residues long. CDR3 nucleotides: TGTGCCTGGAGGTCGGGGGCGAGGACCGGGGAGCTGTTTTTT. Protein sequence: CAWRSGARTGELFF.

This rearrangement joins TRBV6-1 to TRBJ2-4; 8 bases line up with TRBD2. The germline V gene has CDR1 MNHNS and CDR2 SASEGT. The CDR3 runs 16 residues. The J segment lost 1 base and the V segment lost 1 base, leaving 3 bases of the junction unmatched. The CDR3 nucleotides are TGTGCCAGCAGTGAAGTACCGGGGGGGGCCAAAAACATTCAGTACTTC. Its translation is CASSEVPGGAKNIQYF.

In its sample, this clone was seen a few times. The chain combines TRBV18 with TRBJ2-5, with a possible D match to TRBD1 (6 bases). Per the germline V gene, CDR1 is KGHSH and CDR2 is LQKENI. CDR3 length: 16 residues. Trimming left V 3 bases short and J 4 bases short, with 18 bases between. The CDR3 region is CASSPARDTRRETQYF. CDR3 coding DNA: TGTGCCAGCTCACCCGCCAGGGACACTCGGCGAGAGACCCAGTACTTC.